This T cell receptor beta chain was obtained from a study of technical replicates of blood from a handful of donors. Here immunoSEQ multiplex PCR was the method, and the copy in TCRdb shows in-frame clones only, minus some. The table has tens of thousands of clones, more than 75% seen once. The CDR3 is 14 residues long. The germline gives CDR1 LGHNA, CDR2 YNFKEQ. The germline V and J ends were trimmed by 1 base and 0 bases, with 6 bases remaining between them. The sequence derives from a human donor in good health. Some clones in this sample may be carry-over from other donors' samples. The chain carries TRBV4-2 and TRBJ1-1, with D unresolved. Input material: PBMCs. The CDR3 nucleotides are TGTGCCAGCAGCCAAGTTCAGATGAACACTGAAGCTTTCTTT. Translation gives CASSQVQMNTEAFF.